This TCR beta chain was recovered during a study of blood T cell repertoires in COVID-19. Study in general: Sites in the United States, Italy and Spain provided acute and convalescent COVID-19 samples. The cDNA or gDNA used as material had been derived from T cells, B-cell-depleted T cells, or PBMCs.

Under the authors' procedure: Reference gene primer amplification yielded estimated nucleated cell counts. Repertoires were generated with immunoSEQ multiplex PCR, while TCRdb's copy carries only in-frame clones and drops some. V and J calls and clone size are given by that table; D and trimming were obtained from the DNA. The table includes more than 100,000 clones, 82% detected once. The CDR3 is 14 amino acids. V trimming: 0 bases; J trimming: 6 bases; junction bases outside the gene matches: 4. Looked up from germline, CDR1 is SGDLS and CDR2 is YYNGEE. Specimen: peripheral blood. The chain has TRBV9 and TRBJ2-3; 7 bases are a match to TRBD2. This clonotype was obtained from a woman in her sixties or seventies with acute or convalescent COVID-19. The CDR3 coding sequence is TGTGCCAGCAGCGTAGCGGGGCGGGAGGATACGCAGTATTTT. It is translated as CASSVAGREDTQYF.